This T cell receptor beta chain originates from a study of cytomegalovirus exposure and HLA in healthy donors. V gave up 0 bases and J gave up 7 bases, with 7 bases separating them. The CDR3 is 13 amino acids. CDR1 is SGHRS, CDR2 YFSETQ, per germline. To note about this clone: Its antigen is unidentified.

The protocol was immunoSEQ multiplex PCR, while the TCRdb copy is restricted to in-frame clones and leaves out a portion. The sample yields roughly 150,000 clones, 90% to 95% seen once. Findings and caveats of the study: The study flagged about 150 TCR beta chains as cytomegalovirus-associated. A few of the chains that were CMV-associated were confirmed in vitro to be specific for CMV antigens.

The sample consisted of PBMCs. The chain carries TRBV5-1 and TRBJ2-2; a weak D match, TRBD1 (6 bases). The TCR sequence derives from a man in his late teens or twenties in good health and CMV-seronegative. The CDR3 nucleotides read TGCGCCAGCAGCTTGGAGGGGGTCGGGGAGCTGTTTTTT. It yields the protein CASSLEGVGELFF.